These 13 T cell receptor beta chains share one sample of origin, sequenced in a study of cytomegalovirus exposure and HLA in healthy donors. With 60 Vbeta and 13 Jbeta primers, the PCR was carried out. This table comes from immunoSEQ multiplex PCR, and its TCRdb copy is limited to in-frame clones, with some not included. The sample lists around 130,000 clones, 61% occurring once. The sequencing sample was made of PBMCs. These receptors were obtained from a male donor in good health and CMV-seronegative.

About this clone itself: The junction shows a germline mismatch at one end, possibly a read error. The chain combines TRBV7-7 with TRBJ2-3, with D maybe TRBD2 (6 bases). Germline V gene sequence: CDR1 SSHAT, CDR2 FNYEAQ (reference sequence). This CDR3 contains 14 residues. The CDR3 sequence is CASSLRDFTDTQYF. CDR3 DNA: TGTGCTAGCAGCCTACGGGACTTCACAGATACGCAGTATTTT.

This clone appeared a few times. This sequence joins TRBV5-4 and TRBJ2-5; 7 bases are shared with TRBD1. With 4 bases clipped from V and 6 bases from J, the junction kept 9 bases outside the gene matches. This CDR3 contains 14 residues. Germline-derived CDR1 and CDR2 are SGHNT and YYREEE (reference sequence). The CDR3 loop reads CASSPPTGTKTQYF. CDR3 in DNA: TGTGCCAGCAGCCCACCGACAGGGACGAAGACCCAGTACTTC.

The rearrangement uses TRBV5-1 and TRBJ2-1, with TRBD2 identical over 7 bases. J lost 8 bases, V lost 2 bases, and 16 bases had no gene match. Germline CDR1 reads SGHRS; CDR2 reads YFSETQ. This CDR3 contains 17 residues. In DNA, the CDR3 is TGCGCCAGCAGCTTCCGACGCCCGGATCAGCGGGACCATGAGCAGTTCTTC. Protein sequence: CASSFRRPDQRDHEQFF.

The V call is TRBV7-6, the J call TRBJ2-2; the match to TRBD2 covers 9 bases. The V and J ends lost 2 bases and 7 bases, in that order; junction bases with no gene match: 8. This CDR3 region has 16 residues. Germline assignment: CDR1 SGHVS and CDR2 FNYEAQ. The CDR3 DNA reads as TGTGCCAGCAGCTTAACCCCTAGCGGGGTGGGCGGGGAGCTGTTTTTT. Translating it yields CASSLTPSGVGGELFF. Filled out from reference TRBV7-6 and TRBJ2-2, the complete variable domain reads GAGVSQSPRYKVTKRGQDVALRCDPISGHVSLYWYRQALGQGPEFLTYFNYEAQQDKSGLPNDRFSAERPEGSISTLTIQRTEQRDSAMYRCASSLTPSGVGGELFFGEGSRLTVL.

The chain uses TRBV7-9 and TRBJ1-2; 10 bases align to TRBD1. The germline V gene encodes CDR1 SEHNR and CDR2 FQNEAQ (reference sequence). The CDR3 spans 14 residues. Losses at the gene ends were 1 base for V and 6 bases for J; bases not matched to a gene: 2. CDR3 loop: CASSLGDRGNGYTF. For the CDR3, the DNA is TGTGCCAGCAGCTTAGGGGACAGGGGAAATGGCTACACCTTC.

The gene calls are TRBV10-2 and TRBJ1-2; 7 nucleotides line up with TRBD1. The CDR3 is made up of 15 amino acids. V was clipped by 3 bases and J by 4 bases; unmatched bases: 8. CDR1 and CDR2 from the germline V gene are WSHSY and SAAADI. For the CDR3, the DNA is TGCGCCAGCAGTGATCCGGGACAGTCGTTCTATGGCTACACCTTC. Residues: CASSDPGQSFYGYTF.

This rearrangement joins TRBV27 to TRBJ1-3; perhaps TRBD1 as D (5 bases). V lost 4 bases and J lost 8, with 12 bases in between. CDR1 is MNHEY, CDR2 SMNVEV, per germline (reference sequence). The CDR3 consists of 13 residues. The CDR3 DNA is TGTGCCAGCAGTTCCTCCCCGGGGGACACCATATATTTT. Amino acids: CASSSSPGDTIYF.

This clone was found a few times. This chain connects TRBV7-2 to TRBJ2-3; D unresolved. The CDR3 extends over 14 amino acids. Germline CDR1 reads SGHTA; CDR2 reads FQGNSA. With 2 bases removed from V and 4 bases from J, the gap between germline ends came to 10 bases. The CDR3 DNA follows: TGTGCCAGCAGCTTAAGCACTATGGCAGATACGCAGTATTTT. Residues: CASSLSTMADTQYF.

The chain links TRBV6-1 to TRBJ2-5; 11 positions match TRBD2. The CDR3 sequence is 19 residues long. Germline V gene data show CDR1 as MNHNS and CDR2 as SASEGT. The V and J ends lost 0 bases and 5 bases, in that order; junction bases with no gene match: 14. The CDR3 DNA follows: TGTGCCAGCAGTGAAGCTTGGCTAGGTAGCGGGGGGGCCGGGGAGACCCAGTACTTC. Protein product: CASSEAWLGSGGAGETQYF.

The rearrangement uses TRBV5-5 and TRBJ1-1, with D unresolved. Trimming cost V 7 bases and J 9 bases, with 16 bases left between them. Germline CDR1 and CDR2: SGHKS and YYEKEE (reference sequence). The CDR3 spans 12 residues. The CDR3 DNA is TGTGCCAGCGCGGTGAAGGGAGATAAAGCTTTCTTT. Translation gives CASAVKGDKAFF.

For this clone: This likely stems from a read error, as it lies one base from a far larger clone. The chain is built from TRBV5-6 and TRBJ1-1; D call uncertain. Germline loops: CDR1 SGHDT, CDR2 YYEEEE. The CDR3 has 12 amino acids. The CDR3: CARSLRGTEAFF. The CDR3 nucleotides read TGTGCCCGCAGCTTAAGAGGTACTGAAGCTTTCTTT.

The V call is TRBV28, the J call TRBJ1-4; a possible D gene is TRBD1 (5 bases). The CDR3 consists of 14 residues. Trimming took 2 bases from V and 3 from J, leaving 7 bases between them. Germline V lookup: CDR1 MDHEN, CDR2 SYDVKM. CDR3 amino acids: CASSLTGANEKLFF. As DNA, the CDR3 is TGTGCCAGCAGTTTAACGGGGGCTAATGAAAAACTGTTTTTT.

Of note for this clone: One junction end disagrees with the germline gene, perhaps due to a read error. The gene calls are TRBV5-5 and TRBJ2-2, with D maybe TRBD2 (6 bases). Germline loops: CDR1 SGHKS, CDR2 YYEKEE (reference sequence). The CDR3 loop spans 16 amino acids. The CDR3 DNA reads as TGTGCCAGCACCTTGTCAGGGAGGTTAGACACCGGGGAGCTGTTTTTT. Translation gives CASTLSGRLDTGELFF.